Shown below are 30 T cell receptor beta chains from a single sample sequenced in a study of regulatory T cells in long-lasting Graves disease. Researchers made TCR beta libraries by using iRepertoire HTBI primers and running Arm-PCR on CDR3 regions. TCRdb ran MiXCR on the multiplex PCR reads and lists one entry per CDR3 protein. The table shows about 430,000 distinct CDR3 sequences, with roughly 23% occurring only once. Time point: persistent/refractory GD, antithyroid drugs over 5 years with positive TRAb. From RNA extracted from PBMCs, the TCR library was made. The sequenced sample was peripheral blood mononuclear cells (PBMCs), obtained when the disease was refractory, from a patient treated with antithyroid drugs. Every receptor here comes from a female donor with Graves disease.

This clonotype was seen ten or more times. V is TRBV29-1 and J is TRBJ2-5, with D unclear. The CDR3 is 13 residues long. The V end was cut by 0 bases, the J end by 5 bases, with 10 bases between. From germline, CDR1 is SQVTM and CDR2 ANQGSEA. The CDR3, as DNA: TGCAGCGTTGAAGACCCATCTGCGGAGACCCAGTACTTC. It specifies CSVEDPSAETQYF.

This clonotype was found a few times. The rearrangement links TRBV28 to TRBJ2-1, with 15 bases identical to TRBD2. The V segment lost 5 bases and the J segment 6 bases; nucleotides outside the gene matches: 5. CDR3 length: 16 residues. CDR1 is MDHEN, CDR2 SYDVKM, per germline. This CDR3 is CASSNPGLAGGNEQFF. The CDR3 DNA reads as TGTGCCAGCAGTAACCCGGGACTAGCGGGAGGCAATGAGCAGTTCTTC.

Concerning this clonotype: With a much larger clone just one base away, this may be a read error. The chain employs TRBV30 and TRBJ1-1; 8 nucleotides agree with TRBD1. Germline V gene sequence: CDR1 GTSNPN, CDR2 SVGIG (reference sequence). The length of the CDR3 is 14 residues. CDR3 DNA: TGTGCCTGGAGGGGAGGACAGGGAGGCACTGAAGCTTCCTTT. Its protein is CAWRGGQGGTEASF. Full variable domain (missing parts from reference TRBV30 and TRBJ1-1): SQTIHQWPATLVQPVGSPLSLECTVEGTSNPNLYWYRQAAGRGLQLLFYSVGIGQISSEVPQNLSASRPQDRQFILSSKKLLLSDSGFYLCAWRGGQGGTEASFGQGTRLTVV.

This clonotype has at least ten counts. This chain joins TRBV6-1 and TRBJ2-7; 9 nucleotides agree with TRBD2. With V trimmed by 5 bases and J by 1 base, 6 bases remained unmatched. The CDR3 runs to 15 residues. The germline gives CDR1 MNHNS, CDR2 SASEGT. CDR3 in DNA: TGTGCCAGCAGTCACGGGACTAGCAGATCCTACGAGCAGTACTTC. This sequence encodes CASSHGTSRSYEQYF.

The chain couples TRBV7-8 to TRBJ2-7, with D perhaps TRBD2 (5 bases). This CDR3 has 14 residues. Per germline, CDR1 SGHVS and CDR2 FQNEAQ. Trimming took 5 bases from V and 1 from J, leaving 12 bases between them. CDR3 region: CASSTRLQSYEQYF. For the CDR3, the DNA is TGTGCCAGCAGCACCCGACTACAGTCCTACGAGCAGTACTTC. The full variable domain, completed using reference TRBV7-8 and TRBJ2-7, is GAGVSQSPRYKVAKRGQDVALRCDPISGHVSLFWYQQALGQGPEFLTYFQNEAQLDKSGLPSDRFFAERPEGSVSTLKIQRTQQEDSAVYLCASSTRLQSYEQYFGPGTRLTVT.

The gene calls are TRBV2 and TRBJ2-3; perhaps D is TRBD1 or TRBD2 (5 bases each). The CDR3 has 13 amino acids. V was cut by 8 bases and J by 5 bases, with 14 bases left in between. Per the germline V gene, CDR1 is SNHLY and CDR2 is FYNNEI. This CDR3 is CASFSGRGDTQYF. CDR3 nucleotide sequence: TGTGCCAGCTTTTCGGGGCGCGGAGATACGCAGTATTTT.

This clonotype has at least ten counts. CDR3 sequence reads: CASRGTSGLKTQYF. The CDR3, as DNA: TGTGCCAGCAGGGGGACTAGCGGTTTGAAGACCCAGTACTTC. The chain has TRBV28 and TRBJ2-5, with 11 positions matching TRBD2. Germline CDR1 is MDHEN and CDR2 is SYDVKM. Trimming at V came to 6 bases and at J to 6 bases, leaving 6 bases not matched to a gene. This CDR3 comprises 14 residues.

The rearrangement uses TRBV6-1 and TRBJ1-6; D gene uncertain. This CDR3 has 15 amino acids. Trimming cost V 5 bases and J 2 bases, with 10 bases left between them. From germline, CDR1 is MNHNS and CDR2 SASEGT. The CDR3 sequence: CASSPTDPYNSPLHF. The CDR3 DNA is TGTGCCAGCAGTCCTACGGATCCCTATAATTCACCCCTCCACTTT.

This clonotype came up many times. V is TRBV20-1 and J is TRBJ1-2, with D unclear. V shed 3 bases and J shed 5 bases, with 10 bases lying between them. The CDR3 runs 12 residues. The germline CDR1 and CDR2 sequences are DFQATT and SNEGSKA (reference sequence). Here the CDR3 reads CSASQAFYGYTF. In nucleotides, the CDR3 is TGCAGTGCTAGCCAGGCGTTTTATGGCTACACCTTC.

In this sample, this clonotype turned up many times. The gene calls are TRBV14 and TRBJ2-7, with D hard to call. Germline V CDR1 and CDR2: SGHDN, FVKESK. This CDR3 comprises 15 residues. Trimming shortened V by 2 bases and J by 1 base, and 12 bases separated the two germline ends. CDR3 nucleotides: TGTGCCAGCAGCCAAATCGGGCCTACTTCCTACGAGCAGTACTTC. Encoded protein: CASSQIGPTSYEQYF.

CDR3 sequence (DNA): TGTGCCTGGAAGGTAGTGACAGGGAACACCGGGGAGCTGTTTTTT. Translation: CAWKVVTGNTGELFF. V and J are TRBV30 and TRBJ2-2; D may be TRBD1 (6 bases). The V end was cut by 4 bases, the J end by 1 base, with 13 bases between. The germline V gene encodes CDR1 GTSNPN and CDR2 SVGIG (reference sequence). The CDR3 is 15 amino acids.

Comments on this clonotype: This clone may be a read error of a much larger clone one base away. The rearrangement links TRBV3-1 to TRBJ2-7; D is uncertain. Germline V gives CDR1 LGHDT, CDR2 YNNKEL (reference sequence). The CDR3 covers 14 residues. In nucleotides, the CDR3 is TGTACCAGCAGGTTCGGAGACGGCGCCTACGAGCAGTACTTC. Its protein product is CTSRFGDGAYEQYF.

In the case of this clonotype: Possible read error: a much larger clone is one base away. The gene calls are TRBV5-1 and TRBJ2-2, with 10 bases aligning to TRBD1. The length of the CDR3 is 14 residues. Germline lookup yields CDR1 SGHRS and CDR2 YFSETQ. In nucleotides, the CDR3 is TGCACCAGCAGCTGGACAGGGGGAACCGGGGAGCTGTTTTTT. Amino acid sequence: CTSSWTGGTGELFF.

This clonotype was picked up a small number of times. This sequence joins TRBV4-2 and TRBJ1-5; D not resolved. The CDR3 runs to 19 residues. Germline assignment: CDR1 LGHNA and CDR2 YNFKEQ. V lost 3 bases to trimming and J lost 2 bases, with 23 bases between them. This chain's CDR3 is CASSHQETRGGVGNQPQHF. DNA of the CDR3: TGTGCCAGCAGCCACCAAGAGACTCGGGGTGGAGTAGGCAATCAGCCCCAGCATTTT.

This clonotype has at least ten counts. The CDR3 bases are TGCAGTGCCCAAGATAGGCAAGAGACCCAGTACTTC. It specifies CSAQDRQETQYF. The gene calls are TRBV20-1 and TRBJ2-5; D is uncertain. The V end lost 6 bases, the J end lost 2 bases, and 10 bases lay between the germline ends. The CDR3 runs 12 residues. The germline V gene has CDR1 DFQATT and CDR2 SNEGSKA (reference sequence).

In its sample, this clonotype was seen once. In DNA form, the CDR3 reads TGTGCCAGCAGTGGGACAGGGTTCGGCTACACCTTC. It is translated as CASSGTGFGYTF. This chain links TRBV27 with TRBJ1-2; 9 positions agree with TRBD1. Germline values: CDR1 MNHEY, CDR2 SMNVEV (reference sequence). The CDR3 is 12 amino acids. V was pared by 5 bases and J by 8 bases, with 3 bases of the junction left unmatched.

This clonotype showed up just a few times. V usage is TRBV27 and J usage is TRBJ2-1; TRBD2 matches 10 bases. The CDR3 spans 14 residues. V gave up 6 bases and J gave up 8 bases; unmatched junction bases: 7. Per the germline V gene, CDR1 is MNHEY and CDR2 is SMNVEV (reference sequence). The CDR3 is CASRSSGRTHEQFF. Written as DNA, the CDR3 is TGTGCCAGCAGATCTAGCGGGAGAACCCATGAGCAGTTCTTC.

This clonotype was seen repeatedly, ten times or more. The gene calls are TRBV3-1 and TRBJ2-4; either TRBD1 or TRBD2 may fit D (5 bases each). The CDR3 is 15 residues long. Germline V lookup: CDR1 LGHDT, CDR2 YNNKEL (reference sequence). Trimming left V 4 bases short and J 8 bases short, with 18 bases between. The CDR3 here is CASSPELGDGHIQYF. DNA of the CDR3: TGTGCCAGCAGCCCCGAACTAGGGGATGGGCACATTCAGTACTTC. The full variable domain, with the rest looked up from reference TRBV3-1 and TRBJ2-4, is DTAVSQTPKYLVTQMGNDKSIKCEQNLGHDTMYWYKQDSKKFLKIMFSYNNKELIINETVPNRFSPKSPDKAHLNLHINSLELGDSAVYFCASSPELGDGHIQYFGAGTRLSVL.

This clonotype was counted between two and nine times. The V and J genes are TRBV27 and TRBJ2-7; 11 nucleotides line up with TRBD2. Trimming removed 4 bases from V and 7 bases from J; junction bases left unmatched: 6. CDR1 is MNHEY and CDR2 is SMNVEV in the germline V gene (reference sequence). This CDR3 is built from 14 residues. The CDR3 DNA sequence: TGTGCCAGCAGTTCAGATCTAGCGGGAGGTGAGCAGTACTTC. Its translation: CASSSDLAGGEQYF.

At least ten counts were recorded for this clonotype. The chain uses TRBV28 and TRBJ2-5; D ambiguous. Germline V gene sequence: CDR1 MDHEN, CDR2 SYDVKM. The CDR3 totals 14 residues. The ends were cut back, 4 bases at V and 7 bases at J, with 16 bases in the middle. In nucleotides, the CDR3 is TGTGCCAGCAGTTCCCCCGGAAGTGTGGGGACCCAGTACTTC. This encodes CASSSPGSVGTQYF.

This chain links TRBV5-1 with TRBJ2-1; D is unclear. This CDR3 is built from 13 residues. V lost 0 bases to trimming and J lost 5 bases, with 6 bases between them. Germline CDR1 is SGHRS and CDR2 is YFSETQ. CDR3 sequence: CASSLGSHNEQFF. In DNA form, the CDR3 reads TGCGCCAGCAGCTTGGGGTCGCACAATGAGCAGTTCTTC.

This chain joins TRBV9 and TRBJ1-1; possible D gene TRBD1, 5 bases. Germline CDR1 reads SGDLS; CDR2 reads YYNGEE. The CDR3 spans 14 residues. Trimming stripped 4 bases from V and 2 bases from J, with 12 bases between. CDR3 amino acids: CASSTTGQNTEAFF. As DNA, the CDR3 is TGTGCCAGCAGCACAACAGGACAAAACACTGAAGCTTTCTTT.

This clonotype was counted at least ten times. The V call is TRBV15, the J call TRBJ1-1, with unresolved D. Trimming cost V 0 bases and J 5 bases, with 4 bases left between them. The length of the CDR3 is 12 residues. CDR1 LNHNV and CDR2 YYDKDF come from the germline V gene (reference sequence). The CDR3 nucleotides are TGTGCCACCAGCAGAGATGGGACTGAAGCTTTCTTT. Translating it yields CATSRDGTEAFF. Full variable domain (remainder filled in from reference TRBV15 and TRBJ1-1): DAMVIQNPRYQVTQFGKPVTLSCSQTLNHNVMYWYQQKSSQAPKLLFHYYDKDFNNEADTPDNFQSRRPNTSFCFLDIRSPGLGDTAMYLCATSRDGTEAFFGQGTRLTVV.

V and J are TRBV20-1 and TRBJ1-5, with D unclear. The CDR3 length is 12 residues. The germline V gene has CDR1 DFQATT and CDR2 SNEGSKA (reference sequence). V was pared by 6 bases and J by 2 bases, with 8 bases between. The CDR3: CSARERNQPQHF. In DNA form, the CDR3 reads TGCAGTGCCCGGGAACGCAATCAGCCCCAGCATTTT.

The table lists this clonotype with many counts. The chain has TRBV28 and TRBJ1-2, with 8 bases lining up with TRBD1. Germline-derived CDR1 and CDR2 are MDHEN and SYDVKM. The CDR3 totals 15 residues. The junction had 12 bases not matched to a gene; V was cut back by 5 bases and J by 7 bases. The CDR3 DNA reads as TGTGCCAGCAGTGCTATGCAGGGGGCATCCACTGGCTACACCTTC. This gives the protein CASSAMQGASTGYTF.

The J gene is TRBJ2-3, the V gene TRBV28; 9 bases line up with TRBD1. With V trimmed by 7 bases and J by 3 bases, 8 bases remained unmatched. This CDR3 is 15 amino acids long. From germline, CDR1 is MDHEN and CDR2 SYDVKM. This CDR3 reads CASIQQGALTDTQYF. The CDR3 DNA reads as TGTGCCAGCATCCAACAGGGGGCTCTAACAGATACGCAGTATTTT.

This clonotype showed up just a few times. The rearrangement uses TRBV24-1 and TRBJ1-5; the D gene is possibly TRBD1 (5 bases). V lost 5 bases to trimming and J lost 2 bases, with 12 bases between them. The CDR3 length is 15 residues. CDR1 KGHDR and CDR2 SFDVKD come from the germline V gene. This CDR3 is CATSVGGSGNQPQHF. In DNA form, the CDR3 reads TGTGCCACCAGTGTCGGGGGATCGGGCAATCAGCCCCAGCATTTT.

The chain couples TRBV7-9 to TRBJ1-4; D is unresolved. Trimming left V 5 bases short and J 4 bases short, with 14 bases between. The CDR3 totals 15 residues. The germline V gene encodes CDR1 SEHNR and CDR2 FQNEAQ (reference sequence). CDR3 loop: CASSARARDNEKLFF. DNA for the CDR3: TGTGCCAGCAGCGCGAGAGCAAGGGATAATGAAAAACTGTTTTTT.

The chain is built from TRBV28 and TRBJ2-3, with 7 bases identical to TRBD1. The J segment lost 3 bases and the V segment lost 7 bases, leaving 10 bases of the junction unmatched. The CDR3 contains 15 residues. Germline lookup yields CDR1 MDHEN and CDR2 SYDVKM. The CDR3 loop is CASTNWDSITDTQYF. The CDR3 DNA reads TGTGCCAGCACCAACTGGGACAGCATTACAGATACGCAGTATTTT.

This sequence joins TRBV12-3 or TRBV12-4 and TRBJ2-5; TRBD2 aligns across 15 bases. Gene TRBJ2-1 matches the end of the DNA better, so the J call may be wrong. This CDR3 contains 22 residues. The CDR3 nucleotides are TGTGCCAGCAGCCCACGTCTTCTGGGGGCGGGACTAGCGGGAGGAGCGAACAATGAGCAGTTCTTC. This codes for CASSPRLLGAGLAGGANNEQFF.